The T cell receptor (beta chain) described here comes from a study of T cell repertoires in cytomegalovirus infection (dated by TCRdb to the late 2010s). For context, the study as a whole: The peptide stimulations were aimed at well-studied HLA-B-restricted epitopes as well as recently identified HLA-C-restricted CMV epitopes, whose presentation resists viral immunomodulation. Donor HLA type was relevant to the analysis, as public TCR beta signatures indicated carriage of CMV infection together with the matching HLA type. Study-level results and caveats: In the ex vivo response, HLA-C-restricted CMV-specific TCR beta clonotypes were dominant, and in two of eight donors the single most frequent clonotype came from this HLA-C-restricted group. In both this cohort and an independent cohort of over 350 donors, the cumulative frequency of public TCR beta family members distinguished carriers of CMV infection plus the relevant HLA type.

Turning to this clonotype: Its recognized antigen is unknown. No much larger clone exists at a distance of one base, and base qualities are not known.

The sample's treatment or condition label, decoded: in vitro stimulation with specific CMV peptide epitopes to enrich CMV-specific T cells. For sequencing, an Illumina HiSeq 1500 was employed. TCRdb took the public reads, trimmed them with fastp at Q25, ran MiXCR for clone calling and kept in-frame beta chains. Each entry merges the rows of one CDR3 protein and shows their most common DNA and genes. A total of 700,000 to 850,000 distinct CDR3 sequences appear in this sample, approximately 30% of them only once. The ten biggest clones cover under 15% of the sample. CDR1 and CDR2 are read off the germline V gene (reference sequence) as SGHNT and YYREEE. Trimming costs V 3 bases and J 5 bases, and their ends lie 11 bases apart. The CDR3, from cysteine to phenylalanine, totals 13 residues. This entry keeps only the CDR3 DNA: 39 bases, framed from base 1.

This TCR was sampled from a human donor in good health (CMV status not recorded). Some clones in this sample may be carry-over from other donors' samples. The chain joins TRBV5-4 to TRBJ1-1; a confident D gene designation cannot be given. The sequencing here drew on cultured CD8+ T cells from PBMCs, taken from culture after CMV antigen stimulation. The CDR3 corresponds to CASSYGSQTEAFF. Here is the DNA: TGTGCCAGCAGCTACGGGTCGCAGACTGAAGCTTTCTTT. When the CDR3 is completed using the reference TRBV5-4 and TRBJ1-1 genes on either side, the full variable domain is ETGVTQSPTHLIKTRGQQVTLRCSSQSGHNTVSWYQQALGQGPQFIFQYYREEENGRGNFPPRFSGLQFPNYSSELNVNALELDDSALYLCASSYGSQTEAFFGQGTRLTVV.